This is a list of T cell receptor beta chains from one sample in a study of Ad26.COV2.S vaccination and SARS-CoV-2 variants. The table came from immunoSEQ multiplex PCR; TCRdb's copy has only in-frame clones and leaves some out. Of about 350,000 clones listed, 80% to 90% were seen once; the top ten hold about 3.4%. Material: peripheral blood, obtained in a trial of Ad26.COV2.S vaccine versus placebo. All receptors come from a person aged 18-60 years who received the Ad26.COV2.S COVID-19 vaccine or a placebo. Each CDR3 is given with its conserved first and last residue. A D gene is named only where the DNA matches it firmly. Size is stated for part of the rows, as once, few or many counts, or as a class when the clone is expanded.

d_gene,j_gene,v_gene,abundance,CDR3aa,CDR3nt
NA,TRBJ2-3,TRBV11-3,NA,CASSSRGTDTQYF,TGTGCCAGCAGCTCCCGAGGGACAGATACGCAGTATTTT
TRBD1,TRBJ2-6,TRBV27,once,CASTPKGTGFLSGANVLTF,TGTGCCAGCACCCCGAAGGGGACAGGGTTCCTCTCTGGGGCCAACGTCCTGACTTTC
NA,TRBJ1-1,TRBV3-1/TRBV3-2,NA,CASSQWPPEAFF,TGTGCCAGCAGCCAATGGCCACCTGAAGCTTTCTTT
NA,TRBJ1-1,TRBV21-1,NA,CASSKVDRPTPNTEAFF,TGTGCCAGCAGCAAAGTCGATAGGCCGACTCCGAACACTGAAGCTTTCTTT
NA,TRBJ2-2,TRBV10-3,NA,CAIRPTGSGELFF,TGTGCCATCAGACCCACAGGGTCCGGGGAGCTGTTTTTT
TRBD1,TRBJ2-1,TRBV18,once,CASFDRDSSYNEQFF,TGTGCCAGCTTTGACCGGGACAGCTCCTACAATGAGCAGTTCTTC
NA,TRBJ1-3,TRBV13,NA,CASSSRQVRSGNTIYF,TGTGCCAGCAGCTCTCGACAGGTCCGCTCTGGAAACACCATATATTTT
TRBD2,TRBJ2-5,TRBV7-2,once,CASSSRLAGGRETQYF,TGTGCCAGCAGCTCCCGACTAGCGGGGGGGCGGGAGACCCAGTACTTC
NA,TRBJ2-2,TRBV21-1,NA,CASSKAVQGGDAGELFF,TGTGCCAGCAGCAAAGCTGTCCAGGGAGGCGATGCCGGGGAGCTGTTTTTT
TRBD2,TRBJ2-2,TRBV5-1,NA,CASSLVSGANTGELFF,TGCGCCAGCAGCTTGGTTAGCGGGGCGAACACCGGGGAGCTGTTTTTT
TRBD1,TRBJ1-2,TRBV12-5,NA,CASAADRALGGYTF,TGTGCTAGTGCCGCCGACAGGGCCCTAGGGGGCTACACCTTC
NA,TRBJ1-2,TRBV5-1,few,CASSLDQTAYYGYTF,TGCGCCAGCAGCTTGGATCAGACAGCTTACTATGGCTACACCTTC
NA,TRBJ1-1,TRBV3-1/TRBV3-2,once,CASSSRGAPGLSEAFF,TGTGCCAGCAGCTCCCGTGGCGCTCCGGGTTTGTCTGAAGCTTTCTTT
TRBD1,TRBJ1-2,TRBV18,NA,CASSPLDREDGYTF,TGTGCCAGCTCACCTTTGGACAGGGAAGATGGCTACACCTTC
NA,TRBJ2-3,TRBV30,NA,CAWGTSTDTQYF,TGTGCCTGGGGGACTAGCACAGATACGCAGTATTTT
TRBD1,TRBJ2-3,TRBV4-1,NA,CASSQDRTGNWDTQYF,TGCGCCAGCAGCCAAGATCGGACAGGTAACTGGGATACGCAGTATTTT
NA,TRBJ2-3,TRBV27,once,CASSLSGGLRTDTQYF,TGTGCCAGCAGTTTATCTGGGGGGCTCCGAACAGATACGCAGTATTTT
NA,TRBJ2-7,TRBV15,NA,CATSRDTAYEQYF,TGTGCCACCAGCAGAGATACAGCCTACGAGCAGTACTTC